The clone carrying this TCR beta chain was recorded only once. The sample is drawn from a study of blood T cell repertoires in COVID-19. Across the whole study: Acute and convalescent COVID-19 specimens originated in the United States, Italy and Spain.

In germline, CDR1 is ENHRY, CDR2 SYGVKD. There are 18 residues in the CDR3. Trimming cost V 3 bases and J 0 bases; bases outside gene matches: 6. Only in-frame clones appear in the TCRdb table, and some are missing; sequencing was by immunoSEQ multiplex PCR. This sample has fewer than 200,000 clones, with over 70% found just once. Sequenced input: PBMCs or T cells enriched from blood (not recorded which). This clonotype originated in a woman between 50 and 59 years old in a cohort exposed to, infected with or recovered from COVID-19 (not recorded which). The V gene is TRBV10-3, the J gene TRBJ2-1; 12 bases fit TRBD2. CDR3 residues: CAISDRTSGRRSYNEQFF. The CDR3 DNA sequence: TGTGCCATCAGTGATCGTACTAGCGGGAGGCGCTCCTACAATGAGCAGTTCTTC.